Below are 30 T cell receptor beta chains sequenced from a single sample in a study of blood T cells in healthy people across ages. Using a J-beta primer mix together with a sample-barcoded 5' primer, a second PCR was run for roughly 7 to 11 cycles. A single record per CDR3 protein comes from TCRdb applying MiXCR to the 5' RACE reads. The table lists some 880,000 distinct CDR3 sequences, 35% to 40% of them singletons. Sequenced: blood. These receptors were taken from a young man in good health.

In this sample, this clonotype turned up a few times. The V call is TRBV4-2, the J call TRBJ2-5; the D gene is possibly TRBD1 (5 bases). V was cut by 2 bases and J by 1 base, with 11 bases left in between. CDR3 length equals 15 residues. CDR1 and CDR2 from the germline V gene are LGHNA and YNFKEQ. The CDR3 region is CASSQRGAFQETQYF. CDR3 nucleotide sequence: TGTGCCAGCAGCCAAAGGGGCGCGTTCCAAGAGACCCAGTACTTC.

The CDR3 region is CASSPHHRGSDGYTF. For the CDR3, the DNA is TGCGCCAGCAGCCCGCACCACAGGGGGTCGGATGGCTACACCTTC. The V gene is TRBV4-3, the J gene TRBJ1-2; 8 bases line up with TRBD1. CDR1 is LGHNA and CDR2 is YSLEER in the germline V gene. The CDR3 is 15 residues long. Trimming took 4 bases from V and 6 from J; bases not matched to a gene: 10.

About this clonotype itself: A read error may account for a junction end that differs from germline. The chain uses TRBV7-2 and TRBJ2-7; the match to TRBD2 covers 7 bases. The DNA end favors TRBJ2-5, so the J call may be wrong. CDR1 and CDR2 (germline): SGHTA, FQGNSA. The CDR3 has 14 residues. CDR3 DNA sequence: TGTGCCGGCAGCCCGGGGAGGGGCACAGAGACCCAGTACTTC. This encodes CAGSPGRGTETQYF.

V usage is TRBV24-1 and J usage is TRBJ2-7; 8 bases align to TRBD1. The V and J ends lost 4 bases and 7 bases, in that order; junction bases with no gene match: 8. The CDR3 has 14 residues. Germline V gene sequence: CDR1 KGHDR, CDR2 SFDVKD. CDR3 sequence reads: CATSDPDRVDEQYF. CDR3 sequence (DNA): TGTGCCACCAGTGACCCGGACAGGGTTGATGAGCAGTACTTC.

In its sample, this clonotype was seen once. The chain couples TRBV20-1 to TRBJ2-4; D is perhaps TRBD1 or TRBD2 (5 bases each). Trimming left V 6 bases short and J 8 bases short, with 14 bases between. This CDR3 contains 12 residues. Germline values: CDR1 DFQATT, CDR2 SNEGSKA (reference sequence). CDR3 sequence reads: CSAAGASDIQYF. Here the CDR3 DNA reads TGCAGTGCCGCCGGGGCGTCGGACATTCAGTACTTC.

The table lists this clonotype with a few counts. The chain carries TRBV12-3 or TRBV12-4 and TRBJ1-1; 7 nucleotides agree with TRBD1. The CDR3 spans 15 residues. V trimming: 7 bases; J trimming: 5 bases; junction bases outside the gene matches: 13. CDR3 region: CASTAGGIRNTEAFF. Written as DNA, the CDR3 is TGTGCCAGCACGGCAGGGGGTATACGGAATACTGAAGCTTTCTTT.

The chain combines TRBV3-1 with TRBJ2-5, with TRBD1 as a possible D gene (6 bases). Trimming shortened V by 4 bases and J by 2 bases, and 14 bases separated the two germline ends. The CDR3 runs 15 residues. Germline V gene lookup returns CDR1 LGHDT and CDR2 YNNKEL (reference sequence). CDR3 loop: CASSPRTEQQETQYF. The CDR3, as DNA: TGTGCCAGCAGCCCCCGGACAGAGCAACAAGAGACCCAGTACTTC.

This clonotype has a handful of counts. This sequence joins TRBV20-1 and TRBJ1-5; D remains unclear. V was trimmed by 2 bases and J by 0 bases, leaving 8 bases between them. This CDR3 has 14 residues. The germline gives CDR1 DFQATT, CDR2 SNEGSKA (reference sequence). The CDR3 sequence is CSARPAPSNQPQHF. DNA of the CDR3: TGCAGTGCTAGACCAGCACCTAGCAATCAGCCCCAGCATTTT.

Details on this clonotype: An end of the junction differs from the germline gene, which may be a read error. CDR3 amino acids: CAIGDGTSRDNEQFF. Here the CDR3 DNA reads TGTGCCATCGGTGACGGGACTAGCAGGGATAATGAGCAGTTCTTC. The chain links TRBV10-3 to TRBJ2-1, with 9 bases fitting TRBD2. The V gene's germline CDR1 is ENHRY and CDR2 SYGVKD. The CDR3 runs 15 residues.

The table lists this clonotype with a few counts. The rearrangement uses TRBV5-1 and TRBJ2-7; D is tentatively TRBD1 or TRBD2 (5 bases each). V lost 0 bases, J lost 3 bases, and 16 bases lay in between. Germline-derived CDR1 and CDR2 are SGHRS and YFSETQ. CDR3 length equals 16 residues. As DNA, the CDR3 is TGCGCCAGCAGCTTGGCCTCCGGGACGGGGATCTACGAGCAGTACTTC. Encoded protein: CASSLASGTGIYEQYF.

Points on this clonotype: This clone may be a read error of a much larger clone one base away. This rearrangement joins TRBV7-2 to TRBJ2-3; the D gene is possibly TRBD1 (6 bases). From germline, CDR1 is SGHTA and CDR2 FQGNSA. This CDR3 has 16 residues. V lost 4 bases, J lost 1 base, and 15 bases lay in between. The CDR3 nucleotides are TGTGCCAGCAGCTCAGTAGGGGCAGGGGGCACAGATACGCAGTATTTT. Translating it yields CASSSVGAGGTDTQYF.

The sample holds a few counts of this clonotype. The chain couples TRBV7-9 to TRBJ2-4, with D hard to call. This CDR3 has 14 amino acids. V lost 3 bases and J lost 7, with 13 bases in between. The germline CDR1 and CDR2 sequences are SEHNR and FQNEAQ (reference sequence). CDR3 nucleotide sequence: TGTGCCAGCAGCTTCCCGGGCCAGAGGAACATTCAGTACTTC. Translating it yields CASSFPGQRNIQYF.

This clonotype was seen just once. This sequence joins TRBV4-2 and TRBJ2-3; 9 bases align to TRBD1. With 1 base clipped from V and 1 base from J, the junction kept 0 bases outside the gene matches. This CDR3 comprises 15 residues. Germline V gene lookup returns CDR1 LGHNA and CDR2 YNFKEQ. DNA for the CDR3: TGTGCCAGCAGCCAAGGACAGGGGGGCACAGATACGCAGTATTTT. Amino acid sequence: CASSQGQGGTDTQYF.

This clonotype was recorded a few times. This chain connects TRBV24-1 to TRBJ2-2; D might be TRBD1 (7 bases). The V gene's germline CDR1 is KGHDR and CDR2 SFDVKD. The CDR3 is 15 amino acids. Trimming took off 3 bases at V and 5 bases at J, with 12 bases between the two ends. CDR3 DNA: TGTGCCACCAGTGATGGACAGGCGGGGACCGGGGAGCTGTTTTTT. It encodes CATSDGQAGTGELFF.

Points on this clonotype: The germline gene is not matched at one end of the junction; a read error may be the cause. The DNA of the CDR3 is TGTGCCAGCAGTCTAGGGGGGGCAGGGGCCAAAAACATTCGGTACTTC. Amino acid sequence: CASSLGGAGAKNIRYF. The chain recombines TRBV28 with TRBJ2-4; the D gene is possibly TRBD2 (7 bases). The CDR3 totals 16 residues. Germline assignment: CDR1 MDHEN and CDR2 SYDVKM. Using reference TRBV28 and TRBJ2-4 for the parts outside the CDR3, the full variable domain is DVKVTQSSRYLVKRTGEKVFLECVQDMDHENMFWYRQDPGLGLRLIYFSYDVKMKEKGDIPEGYSVSREKKERFSLILESASTNQTSMYLCASSLGGAGAKNIRYFGAGTRLSVL.

The rearrangement links TRBV7-2 to TRBJ2-3, with TRBD2 matching 16 bases. The CDR3 is made up of 18 amino acids. Germline V gene sequence: CDR1 SGHTA, CDR2 FQGNSA. J was trimmed by 5 bases and V by 5 bases; bases with no gene match: 10. CDR3 residues: CASSPGTSGGAAIDTQYF. In nucleotides, the CDR3 is TGTGCCAGCAGCCCAGGGACTAGCGGGGGGGCAGCGATAGATACGCAGTATTTT.

V usage is TRBV20-1 and J usage is TRBJ2-1, with D perhaps TRBD2 (7 bases). Germline values: CDR1 DFQATT, CDR2 SNEGSKA (reference sequence). Trimming cost V 6 bases and J 4 bases, with 16 bases left between them. There are 14 residues in the CDR3. The CDR3 nucleotides read TGCAGTGCAGGGGGGGGGGTTCGATACAATGAGCAGTTCTTC. Protein sequence: CSAGGGVRYNEQFF.

V and J are TRBV4-2 and TRBJ1-2; TRBD1 matches 9 bases. Germline CDR1 reads LGHNA; CDR2 reads YNFKEQ. V dropped 4 bases and J dropped 8; count of bases not matched to a gene: 11. The CDR3 runs to 15 residues. The DNA for the CDR3 is TGTGCCAGCAGCCCGGAAGAACAGGGGGCGCCGGGCTACACCTTC. This gives the protein CASSPEEQGAPGYTF.

This clonotype was detected only a few times. V gene TRBV20-1 combines with J gene TRBJ2-1; TRBD1 agrees at 10 bases. This CDR3 has 13 residues. Per germline, CDR1 DFQATT and CDR2 SNEGSKA (reference sequence). The chain's CDR3 is CRADRGLHNEQFF. In DNA, the CDR3 is TGCAGGGCCGACAGGGGGCTTCACAATGAGCAGTTCTTC.

This clonotype was seen once. The rearrangement links TRBV15 to TRBJ1-5; 7 bases fit TRBD1. This CDR3 has 15 residues. V lost 0 bases to trimming and J lost 11 bases; unmatched junction nucleotides: 10. Germline assignment: CDR1 LNHNV and CDR2 YYDKDF (reference sequence). DNA of the CDR3: TGTGCCACCAGCAGAGAGAAGACCACAGGGGAAGCCCAGCATTTT. It codes for CATSREKTTGEAQHF.

This clonotype was seen at least ten times. The chain joins TRBV12-3 or TRBV12-4 to TRBJ2-7; the match to TRBD2 covers 7 bases. With V trimmed by 6 bases and J by 0 bases, 5 bases remained unmatched. This CDR3 has 14 residues. CDR3 in amino acids: CASRSGTISYEQYF. CDR3 coding DNA: TGTGCCAGCAGGTCCGGGACTATCTCCTACGAGCAGTACTTC.

This clonotype was found many times. This chain links TRBV12-3 or TRBV12-4 with TRBJ1-4; D is uncertain. The CDR3 covers 17 residues. V was trimmed by 6 bases and J by 0 bases, leaving 17 bases between them. The chain's CDR3 is CASSRGAGRATNEKLFF. The DNA of the CDR3 is TGTGCCAGCAGCCGCGGAGCAGGTCGAGCAACTAATGAAAAACTGTTTTTT.

The CDR3 sequence is CASSLLPGGQETQYF. CDR3 sequence (DNA): TGCGCCAGCAGCTTGTTGCCAGGGGGACAAGAGACCCAGTACTTC. V usage is TRBV5-1 and J usage is TRBJ2-5, with 7 bases identical to TRBD1. Per the germline V gene, CDR1 is SGHRS and CDR2 is YFSETQ. The V gene end was trimmed by 1 base and the J gene end by 2 bases; junction bases not matched to a gene: 5. CDR3 size: 15 residues.

In the case of this clonotype: A read error may be the cause here, since a much bigger clone is one base away. The gene calls are TRBV21-1 and TRBJ2-4; the D call of TRBD1 is as the table states it, not checked on the DNA. TRBV21-1 is reported as a pseudogene. This CDR3 comprises 18 residues. CDR3 in amino acids: CAGSIDRTGSLTKNIQYF. The CDR3 DNA is TGTGCCGGCAGCATCGACCGGACAGGGAGCTTGACCAAAAACATTCAGTACTTC.

The rearrangement links TRBV2 to TRBJ1-2, with unresolved D. CDR3 length equals 13 residues. Germline lookup yields CDR1 SNHLY and CDR2 FYNNEI. Deletions cut 4 bases from V and 6 bases from J, with 12 bases between. CDR3 sequence reads: CASSVSRMDGYTF. Here the CDR3 DNA reads TGTGCCAGCAGTGTCTCTCGGATGGATGGCTACACCTTC.

V usage is TRBV4-2 and J usage is TRBJ1-3; no definite D call. The CDR3 has 13 amino acids. Trimming stripped 1 base from V and 4 bases from J, with 5 bases between. Germline V CDR1 and CDR2: LGHNA, YNFKEQ. CDR3 nucleotides: TGTGCCAGCAGCCAAGCCGGAGGAAACACCATATATTTT. Its translation is CASSQAGGNTIYF.

The chain combines TRBV3-1 with TRBJ2-3; perhaps TRBD2 as D (6 bases). The CDR3 extends over 16 amino acids. The germline V gene encodes CDR1 LGHDT and CDR2 YNNKEL (reference sequence). V was cut by 0 bases and J by 5 bases, with 15 bases left in between. CDR3 region: CASSQDIGLARDTQYF. The CDR3, as DNA: TGTGCCAGCAGCCAAGATATCGGGCTAGCGAGAGATACGCAGTATTTT.

Concerning this clonotype itself: At one of its ends the junction is not consistent with the germline gene, which may arise from a read error. The gene calls are TRBV3-1 and TRBJ2-1; 10 bases are a match to TRBD1. CDR1 and CDR2 (germline): LGHDT, YNNKEL (reference sequence). The CDR3 is 15 amino acids. CDR3: CAGSQTGGAWNEQFF. The DNA of the CDR3 is TGTGCCGGCAGCCAGACAGGGGGCGCCTGGAATGAGCAGTTCTTC.

The table lists this clonotype with many counts. This chain uses TRBV7-8 with TRBJ2-5; 8 bases map to TRBD2. V dropped 1 base and J dropped 2; count of bases not matched to a gene: 3. Looked up from germline, CDR1 is SGHVS and CDR2 is FQNEAQ. This CDR3 is built from 15 residues. The CDR3: CASSLGAGAQETQYF. The CDR3, as DNA: TGTGCCAGCAGCTTAGGAGCGGGGGCACAAGAGACCCAGTACTTC.

The sample holds a few counts of this clonotype. The chain employs TRBV6-5 and TRBJ1-4; tentative D call: TRBD1 (6 bases). CDR3 length: 17 residues. V shed 2 bases and J shed 2 bases, with 15 bases lying between them. CDR1 and CDR2 from the germline V gene are MNHEY and SVGAGI. CDR3 in amino acids: CASSYVGGLGTNEKLFF. The CDR3 DNA reads TGTGCCAGCAGTTACGTCGGGGGGCTTGGGACTAATGAAAAACTGTTTTTT.